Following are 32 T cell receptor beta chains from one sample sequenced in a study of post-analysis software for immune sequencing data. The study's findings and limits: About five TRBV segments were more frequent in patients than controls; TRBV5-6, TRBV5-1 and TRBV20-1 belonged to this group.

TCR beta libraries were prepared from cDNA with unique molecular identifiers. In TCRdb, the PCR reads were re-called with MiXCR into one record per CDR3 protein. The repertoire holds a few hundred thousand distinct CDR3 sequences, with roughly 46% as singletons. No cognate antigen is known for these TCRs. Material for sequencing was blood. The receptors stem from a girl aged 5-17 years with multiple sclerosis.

The CDR3 DNA is TGCAGTGCTAGAGATCCAGCGGGAGGGGGAGATACGCAGTATTTT. This encodes CSARDPAGGGDTQYF. The chain recombines TRBV20-1 with TRBJ2-3, with 10 bases aligning to TRBD2. V dropped 0 bases and J dropped 5; count of bases not matched to a gene: 5. Germline lookup yields CDR1 DFQATT and CDR2 SNEGSKA (reference sequence). This CDR3 is 15 amino acids long.

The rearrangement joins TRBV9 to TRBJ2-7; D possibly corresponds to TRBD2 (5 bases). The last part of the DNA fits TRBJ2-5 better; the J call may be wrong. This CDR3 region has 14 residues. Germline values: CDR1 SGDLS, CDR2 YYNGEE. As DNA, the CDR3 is TGTGCCAGCAGCGACAGCTCGGGACAAGAGACCCAGTACTTC. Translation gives CASSDSSGQETQYF.

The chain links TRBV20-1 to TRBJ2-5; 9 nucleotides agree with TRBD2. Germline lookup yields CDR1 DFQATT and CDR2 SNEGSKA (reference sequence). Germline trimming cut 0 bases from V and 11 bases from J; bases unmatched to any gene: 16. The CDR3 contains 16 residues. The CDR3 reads CSARDRAGSGSFKQYF. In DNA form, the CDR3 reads TGCAGTGCTAGAGATCGCGCTGGTAGCGGGAGTTTCAAGCAGTACTTC.

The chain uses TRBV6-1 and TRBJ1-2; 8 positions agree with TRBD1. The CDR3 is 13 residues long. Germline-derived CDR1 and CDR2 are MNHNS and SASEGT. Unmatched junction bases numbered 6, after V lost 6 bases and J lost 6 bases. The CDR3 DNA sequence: TGTGCCAGCAGCGAGACAGGGGAACATGGCTACACCTTC. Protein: CASSETGEHGYTF.

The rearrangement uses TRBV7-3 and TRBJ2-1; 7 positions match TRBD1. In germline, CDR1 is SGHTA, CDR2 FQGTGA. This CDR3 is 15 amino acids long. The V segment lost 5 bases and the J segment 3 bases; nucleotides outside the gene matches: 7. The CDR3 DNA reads TGTGCCAGCAGCGACCAGACAGGGTTCTACAATGAGCAGTTCTTC. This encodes CASSDQTGFYNEQFF. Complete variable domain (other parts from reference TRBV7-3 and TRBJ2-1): GAGVSQTPSNKVTEKGKYVELRCDPISGHTALYWYRQSLGQGPEFLIYFQGTGAADDSGLPNDRFFAVRPEGSVSTLKIQRTERGDSAVYLCASSDQTGFYNEQFFGPGTRLTVL.

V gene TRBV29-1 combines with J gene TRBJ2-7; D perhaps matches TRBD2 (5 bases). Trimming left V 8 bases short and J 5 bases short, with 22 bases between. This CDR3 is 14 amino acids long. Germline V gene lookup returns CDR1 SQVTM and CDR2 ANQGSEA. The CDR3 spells CSTHTLVPSDEQYF. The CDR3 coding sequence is TGCAGCACCCATACACTAGTTCCTTCTGACGAGCAGTACTTC.

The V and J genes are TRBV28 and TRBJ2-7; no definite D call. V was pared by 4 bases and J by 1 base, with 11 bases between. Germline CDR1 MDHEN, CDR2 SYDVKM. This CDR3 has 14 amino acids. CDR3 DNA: TGTGCCAGCAGTTCCTTGGCGCCGTCCTACGAGCAGTACTTC. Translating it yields CASSSLAPSYEQYF.

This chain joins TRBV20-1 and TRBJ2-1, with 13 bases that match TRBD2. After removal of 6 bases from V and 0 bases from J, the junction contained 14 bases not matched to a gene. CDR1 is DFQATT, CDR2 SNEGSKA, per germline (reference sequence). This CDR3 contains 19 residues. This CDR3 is CSALLPGLAGSGSYNEQFF. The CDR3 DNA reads TGCAGTGCCCTCCTACCGGGACTAGCGGGATCTGGCTCCTACAATGAGCAGTTCTTC.

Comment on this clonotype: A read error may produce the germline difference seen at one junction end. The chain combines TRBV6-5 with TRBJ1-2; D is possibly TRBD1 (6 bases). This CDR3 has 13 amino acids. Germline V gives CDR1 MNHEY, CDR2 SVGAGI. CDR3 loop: CACSYTSRGGYTF. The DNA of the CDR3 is TGTGCCTGCAGTTACACATCCAGGGGTGGCTACACCTTC.

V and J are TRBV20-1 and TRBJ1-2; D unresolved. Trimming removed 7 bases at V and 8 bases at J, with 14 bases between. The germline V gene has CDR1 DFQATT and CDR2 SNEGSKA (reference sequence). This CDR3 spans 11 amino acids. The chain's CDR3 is CSGAGRGGYTF. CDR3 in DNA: TGCAGTGGGGCAGGAAGAGGAGGCTACACCTTC.

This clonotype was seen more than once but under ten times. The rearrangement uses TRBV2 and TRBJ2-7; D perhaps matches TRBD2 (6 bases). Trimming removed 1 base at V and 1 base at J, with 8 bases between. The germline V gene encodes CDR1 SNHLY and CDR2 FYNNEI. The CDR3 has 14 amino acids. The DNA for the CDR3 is TGTGCCAGCAGTGAAGTGGCGGGATCCTACGAGCAGTACTTC. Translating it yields CASSEVAGSYEQYF.

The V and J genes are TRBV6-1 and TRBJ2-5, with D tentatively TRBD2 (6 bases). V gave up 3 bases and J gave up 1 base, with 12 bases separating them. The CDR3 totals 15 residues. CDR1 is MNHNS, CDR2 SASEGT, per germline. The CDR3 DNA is TGTGCCAGCAGTGAGCGGCGGGGAAGCCAAGAGACCCAGTACTTC. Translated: CASSERRGSQETQYF.

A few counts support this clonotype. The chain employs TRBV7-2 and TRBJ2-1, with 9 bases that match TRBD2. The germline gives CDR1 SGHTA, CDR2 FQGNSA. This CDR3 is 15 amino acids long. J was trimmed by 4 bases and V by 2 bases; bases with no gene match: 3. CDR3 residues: CASSLTGLAYNEQFF. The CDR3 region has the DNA TGTGCCAGCAGCTTAACGGGACTAGCTTACAATGAGCAGTTCTTC.

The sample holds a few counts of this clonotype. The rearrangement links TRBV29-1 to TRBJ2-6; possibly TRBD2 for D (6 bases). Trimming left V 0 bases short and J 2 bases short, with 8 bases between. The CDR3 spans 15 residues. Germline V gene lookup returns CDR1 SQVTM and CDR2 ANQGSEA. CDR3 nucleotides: TGCAGCGTTGAAGATCGGAGGGCTGGGGCCAACGTCCTGACTTTC. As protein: CSVEDRRAGANVLTF.

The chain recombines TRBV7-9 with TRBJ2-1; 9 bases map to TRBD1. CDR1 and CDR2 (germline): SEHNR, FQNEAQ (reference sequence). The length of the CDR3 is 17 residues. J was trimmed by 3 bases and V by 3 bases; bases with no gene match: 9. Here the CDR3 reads CASSFPTGTGHYNEQFF. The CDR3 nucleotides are TGTGCCAGCAGCTTTCCAACCGGGACAGGGCACTACAATGAGCAGTTCTTC. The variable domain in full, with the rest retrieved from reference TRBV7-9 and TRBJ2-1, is DTGVSQNPRHKITKRGQNVTFRCDPISEHNRLYWYRQTLGQGPEFLTYFQNEAQLEKSRLLSDRFSAERPKGSFSTLEIQRTEQGDSAMYLCASSFPTGTGHYNEQFFGPGTRLTVL.

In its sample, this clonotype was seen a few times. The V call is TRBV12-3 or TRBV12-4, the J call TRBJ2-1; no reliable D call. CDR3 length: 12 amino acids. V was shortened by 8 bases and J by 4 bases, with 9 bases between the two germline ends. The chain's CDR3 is CASGDWYNEQFF. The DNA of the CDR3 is TGTGCCAGCGGGGATTGGTACAATGAGCAGTTCTTC.

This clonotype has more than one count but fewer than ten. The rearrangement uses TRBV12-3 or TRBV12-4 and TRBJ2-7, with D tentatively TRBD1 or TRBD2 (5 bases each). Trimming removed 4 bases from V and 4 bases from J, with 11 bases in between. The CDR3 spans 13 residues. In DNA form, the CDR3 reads TGTGCCAGCAGTTACACGAGGGGTTACGAGCAGTACTTC. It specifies CASSYTRGYEQYF.

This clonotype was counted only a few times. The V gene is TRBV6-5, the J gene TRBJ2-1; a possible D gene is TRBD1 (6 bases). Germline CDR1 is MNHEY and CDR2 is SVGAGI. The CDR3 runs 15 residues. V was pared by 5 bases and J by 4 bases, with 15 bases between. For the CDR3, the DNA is TGTGCCAGCAGTCCCGACAGGTCTTTGTACAATGAGCAGTTCTTC. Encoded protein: CASSPDRSLYNEQFF.

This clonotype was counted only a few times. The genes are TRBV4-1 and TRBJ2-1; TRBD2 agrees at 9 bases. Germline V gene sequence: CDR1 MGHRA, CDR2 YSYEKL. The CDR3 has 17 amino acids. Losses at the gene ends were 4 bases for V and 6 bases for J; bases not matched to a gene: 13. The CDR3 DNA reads TGCGCCAGCAGCCCCCTGCGAGGTGCGGGAGGGTTCAATGAGCAGTTCTTC. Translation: CASSPLRGAGGFNEQFF.

The CDR3 sequence is CASSWGGGGTEAFF. The CDR3 DNA sequence: TGTGCCAGCAGCTGGGGGGGAGGGGGCACTGAAGCTTTCTTT. The chain combines TRBV6-5 with TRBJ1-1; the D gene is possibly TRBD1 (6 bases). Germline assignment: CDR1 MNHEY and CDR2 SVGAGI. V lost 6 bases to trimming and J lost 4 bases, with 15 bases between them. This CDR3 region has 14 residues.

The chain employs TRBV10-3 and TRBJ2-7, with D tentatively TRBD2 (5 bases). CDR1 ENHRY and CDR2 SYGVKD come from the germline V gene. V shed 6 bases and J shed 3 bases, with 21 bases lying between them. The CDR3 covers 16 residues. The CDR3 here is CAISKVERARYYEQYF. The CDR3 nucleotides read TGTGCCATCAGCAAGGTAGAGAGGGCCAGGTACTACGAGCAGTACTTC.

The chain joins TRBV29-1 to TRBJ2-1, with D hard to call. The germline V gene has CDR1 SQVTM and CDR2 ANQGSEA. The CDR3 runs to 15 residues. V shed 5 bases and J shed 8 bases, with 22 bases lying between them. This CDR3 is CSVSYGLVKGDEQFF. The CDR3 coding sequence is TGCAGCGTTTCGTATGGTCTGGTCAAGGGCGATGAGCAGTTCTTC.

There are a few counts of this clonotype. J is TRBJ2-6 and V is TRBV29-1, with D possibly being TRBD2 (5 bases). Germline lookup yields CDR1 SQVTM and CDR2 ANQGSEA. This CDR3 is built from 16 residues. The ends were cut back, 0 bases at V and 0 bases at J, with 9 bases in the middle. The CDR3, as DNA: TGCAGCGTTGAAGATCGAGGGAGCTCTGGGGCCAACGTCCTGACTTTC. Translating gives CSVEDRGSSGANVLTF.

The CDR3 region has the DNA TGCAGCGTTGAAACAAGCGGGACGGAGGCCTACGAGCAGTACTTC. Encoded protein: CSVETSGTEAYEQYF. The J gene is TRBJ2-7, the V gene TRBV29-1; 7 nucleotides align to TRBD2. This CDR3 is 15 amino acids long. Looked up from germline, CDR1 is SQVTM and CDR2 is ANQGSEA. The V segment lost 2 bases and the J segment 2 bases; nucleotides outside the gene matches: 9.

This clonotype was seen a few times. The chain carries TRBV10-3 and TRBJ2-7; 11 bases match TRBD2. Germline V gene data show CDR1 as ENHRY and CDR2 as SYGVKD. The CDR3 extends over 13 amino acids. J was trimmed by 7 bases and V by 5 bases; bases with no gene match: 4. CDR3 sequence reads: CAISSTSGNEQYF. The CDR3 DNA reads TGTGCCATCAGTTCGACTAGCGGGAATGAGCAGTACTTC.

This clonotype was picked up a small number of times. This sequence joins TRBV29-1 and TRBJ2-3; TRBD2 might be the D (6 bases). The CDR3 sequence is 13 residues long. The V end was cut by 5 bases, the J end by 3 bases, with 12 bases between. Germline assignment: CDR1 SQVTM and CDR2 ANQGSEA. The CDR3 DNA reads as TGCAGCGTTCGAGAAAGCGGGACAGATACGCAGTATTTT. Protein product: CSVRESGTDTQYF.

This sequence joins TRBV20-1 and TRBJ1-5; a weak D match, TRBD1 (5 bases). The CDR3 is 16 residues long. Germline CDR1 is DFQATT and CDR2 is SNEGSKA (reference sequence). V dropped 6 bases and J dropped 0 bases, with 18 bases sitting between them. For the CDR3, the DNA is TGCAGTGCCCATCCAAAGGGGATCCCTAGCAATCAGCCCCAGCATTTT. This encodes CSAHPKGIPSNQPQHF.

CDR3 DNA sequence: TGCGCCAGCAGCTTGAATGTGGACTCCGGCTCCTACGAGCAGTACTTC. This gives the protein CASSLNVDSGSYEQYF. The V gene is TRBV5-1, the J gene TRBJ2-7; D might be TRBD2 (5 bases). The CDR3 loop spans 16 amino acids. V lost 1 base and J 0 bases, leaving 14 bases between the germline ends. Germline V gives CDR1 SGHRS, CDR2 YFSETQ.

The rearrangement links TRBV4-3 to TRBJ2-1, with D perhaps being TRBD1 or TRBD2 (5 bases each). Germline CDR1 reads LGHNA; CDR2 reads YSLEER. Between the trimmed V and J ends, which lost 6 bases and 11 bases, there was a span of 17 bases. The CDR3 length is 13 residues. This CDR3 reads CASSRLTGIKQFF. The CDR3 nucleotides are TGCGCCAGCAGTCGACTAACAGGCATCAAGCAGTTCTTC.

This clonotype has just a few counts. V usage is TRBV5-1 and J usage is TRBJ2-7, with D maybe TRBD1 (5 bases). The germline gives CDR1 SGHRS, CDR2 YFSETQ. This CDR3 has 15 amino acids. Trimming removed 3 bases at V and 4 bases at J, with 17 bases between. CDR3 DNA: TGCGCCAGCAGCTCAACAGGTGGTCCTGAATACGAGCAGTACTTC. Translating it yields CASSSTGGPEYEQYF.

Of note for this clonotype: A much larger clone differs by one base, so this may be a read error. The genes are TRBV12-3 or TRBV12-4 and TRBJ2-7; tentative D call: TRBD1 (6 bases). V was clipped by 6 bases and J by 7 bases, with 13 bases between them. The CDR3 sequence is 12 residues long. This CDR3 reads CASSPGQSEQYF. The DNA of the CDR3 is TGTGCCAGCAGCCCCGGACAGAGTGAGCAGTACTTC.

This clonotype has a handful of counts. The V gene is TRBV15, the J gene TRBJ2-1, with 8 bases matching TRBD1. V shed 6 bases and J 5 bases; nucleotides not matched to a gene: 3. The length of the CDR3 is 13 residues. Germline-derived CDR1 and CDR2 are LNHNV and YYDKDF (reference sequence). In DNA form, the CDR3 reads TGTGCCACCAGAGGGACAGGAAACAATGAGCAGTTCTTC. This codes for CATRGTGNNEQFF.